Following are 26 T cell receptor beta chains from one sample sequenced in a study of cytomegalovirus exposure and HLA in healthy donors. TCRdb's table, derived via immunoSEQ multiplex PCR, lists solely in-frame clones and lacks some. The sample yields 95,000 to 150,000 clones, over 65% seen once. The sequencing input was PBMCs. Receptors originate from a woman under 40 in good health and CMV-seronegative.

The chain couples TRBV30 to TRBJ1-1; 9 bases match TRBD1. Germline CDR1 is GTSNPN and CDR2 is SVGIG (reference sequence). J gave up 1 base and V 5 bases, and 8 bases lay outside the gene matches. The CDR3 contains 15 residues. The CDR3 region has the DNA TGTGCCTGGTCAAGCCCGGACAGGGGGAACACTGAAGCTTTCTTT. It yields the protein CAWSSPDRGNTEAFF.

This sequence joins TRBV2 and TRBJ2-1; 7 bases match TRBD1. V shed 6 bases, J shed 6 bases, and the junction held 5 bases outside the gene matches. Germline loops: CDR1 SNHLY, CDR2 FYNNEI. The CDR3 consists of 13 residues. CDR3 sequence (DNA): TGTGCCAGCAGCCGGGACAGCGTCAATGAGCAGTTCTTC. Protein product: CASSRDSVNEQFF. The variable domain in full, completed from reference TRBV2 and TRBJ2-1, reads EPEVTQTPSHQVTQMGQEVILRCVPISNHLYFYWYRQILGQKVEFLVSFYNNEISEKSEIFDDQFSVERPDGSNFTLKIRSTKLEDSAMYFCASSRDSVNEQFFGPGTRLTVL.

The V gene is TRBV6-6, the J gene TRBJ1-3; possible D gene TRBD1, 5 bases. Per the germline V gene, CDR1 is MNHNY and CDR2 is SVGAGI (reference sequence). This CDR3 has 15 amino acids. V dropped 6 bases and J dropped 2 bases, with 14 bases sitting between them. The CDR3 DNA follows: TGTGCCAGCAGCAACGCGGGGGTGACTGGAAACACCATATATTTT. Translation: CASSNAGVTGNTIYF.

The genes are TRBV6-5 and TRBJ2-7, with 7 bases identical to TRBD2. This CDR3 is 13 amino acids long. The V gene end was trimmed by 0 bases and the J gene end by 6 bases; junction bases not matched to a gene: 2. From germline, CDR1 is MNHEY and CDR2 SVGAGI. The CDR3 coding sequence is TGTGCCAGCAGTTACTCGAGCGGGGTCGAGCAGTACTTC. Its protein is CASSYSSGVEQYF.

The chain carries TRBV5-8 and TRBJ2-5; 7 bases line up with TRBD2. Trimming cost V 4 bases and J 4 bases; bases outside gene matches: 7. Germline V lookup: CDR1 SGHTS, CDR2 YDEGEE. The CDR3 covers 14 residues. The CDR3 DNA sequence: TGTGCCAGCAGCCATTGGCCGGGGGGAGAGACCCAGTACTTC. It codes for CASSHWPGGETQYF.

The chain combines TRBV28 with TRBJ1-1; 9 positions agree with TRBD1. CDR1 and CDR2 (germline): MDHEN, SYDVKM. J was trimmed by 5 bases and V by 6 bases; bases with no gene match: 13. This CDR3 is 16 amino acids long. Here the CDR3 reads CASSLSQGQGGTEAFF. CDR3 DNA sequence: TGTGCCAGCAGCCTAAGCCAGGGACAGGGCGGAACTGAAGCTTTCTTT.

The rearrangement joins TRBV30 to TRBJ2-2; D might be TRBD2 (5 bases). V lost 7 bases to trimming and J lost 7 bases, with 13 bases between them. The CDR3 totals 12 residues. From germline, CDR1 is GTSNPN and CDR2 SVGIG (reference sequence). The chain's CDR3 is CAFGGDGGELFF. CDR3 bases: TGTGCCTTTGGAGGTGATGGCGGGGAGCTGTTTTTT.

The V call is TRBV19, the J call TRBJ1-5; D gene ambiguous. V dropped 2 bases and J dropped 5 bases, with 10 bases sitting between them. Germline assignment: CDR1 LNHDA and CDR2 SQIVND (reference sequence). The CDR3 is 14 residues long. CDR3 sequence (DNA): TGTGCCAGTAGTATATCTTCCGGGGATCAGCCCCAGCATTTT. This encodes CASSISSGDQPQHF.

The rearrangement joins TRBV29-1 to TRBJ2-3; D is unclear. Germline CDR1 and CDR2: SQVTM and ANQGSEA. V lost 0 bases and J lost 3, with 16 bases in between. The CDR3 covers 16 residues. The CDR3 nucleotides read TGCAGCGTTGAAGATCTTCAGGCCCTTGGTACAGATACGCAGTATTTT. It specifies CSVEDLQALGTDTQYF.

The chain is built from TRBV18 and TRBJ1-3; TRBD1 is a possible D gene (6 bases). The germline V gene encodes CDR1 KGHSH and CDR2 LQKENI. Trimming pared 3 bases from V and 3 bases from J, leaving 15 bases between. CDR3 length equals 16 residues. CDR3 loop: CASSPRDMSLGNTIYF. DNA of the CDR3: TGTGCCAGCTCACCCCGGGACATGTCTCTTGGAAACACCATATATTTT.

The chain links TRBV5-1 to TRBJ2-7; 14 positions agree with TRBD2. The J segment lost 8 bases and the V segment lost 0 bases, leaving 7 bases of the junction unmatched. The CDR3 spans 16 residues. Germline CDR1 SGHRS, CDR2 YFSETQ. The CDR3 loop is CASSLGTSGGLVQQYF. In DNA form, the CDR3 reads TGCGCCAGCAGCTTGGGGACTAGCGGGGGGCTGGTTCAGCAGTACTTC.

This clone was detected only a few times. The chain has TRBV19 and TRBJ1-3; D remains ambiguous. V lost 3 bases to trimming and J lost 2 bases, with 11 bases between them. Germline-derived CDR1 and CDR2 are LNHDA and SQIVND (reference sequence). This CDR3 comprises 15 residues. The CDR3: CASSIKRDPGNTIYF. In DNA form, the CDR3 reads TGTGCCAGTAGTATCAAGAGAGATCCTGGAAACACCATATATTTT.

The chain uses TRBV4-2 and TRBJ2-2; the D is unclear. The CDR3 loop spans 15 amino acids. The germline V gene has CDR1 LGHNA and CDR2 YNFKEQ. V lost 4 bases and J lost 1, with 10 bases in between. CDR3 DNA: TGTGCCAGCAGCCCGTGGGCAGGGAACACCGGGGAGCTGTTTTTT. Amino acid sequence: CASSPWAGNTGELFF.

The genes are TRBV5-1 and TRBJ2-1, with 7 bases matching TRBD1. Germline loops: CDR1 SGHRS, CDR2 YFSETQ. CDR3 length: 12 amino acids. V trimming: 2 bases; J trimming: 10 bases; junction bases outside the gene matches: 3. CDR3 bases: TGCGCCAGCAGCTTATGGGGACAGGAGCAGTTCTTC. Amino acid sequence: CASSLWGQEQFF.

This clone was found a few times. The J gene is TRBJ2-7, the V gene TRBV5-1, with 7 bases identical to TRBD1. The CDR3 loop spans 15 amino acids. V dropped 4 bases and J dropped 2; count of bases not matched to a gene: 9. Germline CDR1 is SGHRS and CDR2 is YFSETQ. CDR3 in amino acids: CASSPRTGNPYEQYF. The CDR3 DNA follows: TGCGCCAGCAGCCCCAGGACAGGAAACCCCTACGAGCAGTACTTC. Full variable domain (outside the CDR3, taken from reference TRBV5-1 and TRBJ2-7): KAGVTQTPRYLIKTRGQQVTLSCSPISGHRSVSWYQQTPGQGLQFLFEYFSETQRNKGNFPGRFSGRQFSNSRSEMNVSTLELGDSALYLCASSPRTGNPYEQYFGPGTRLTVT.

V usage is TRBV19 and J usage is TRBJ2-2; D remains ambiguous. This CDR3 spans 11 amino acids. The V end was cut by 7 bases, the J end by 2 bases, with 2 bases between. Germline V gene sequence: CDR1 LNHDA, CDR2 SQIVND (reference sequence). CDR3 bases: TGTGCCAGTACTAACACCGGGGAGCTGTTTTTT. Translation: CASTNTGELFF. The variable domain in full, with the rest retrieved from reference TRBV19 and TRBJ2-2, is DGGITQSPKYLFRKEGQNVTLSCEQNLNHDAMYWYRQDPGQGLRLIYYSQIVNDFQKGDIAEGYSVSREKKESFPLTVTSAQKNPTAFYLCASTNTGELFFGEGSRLTVL.

The V gene is TRBV5-6, the J gene TRBJ1-2; D may be TRBD1 (5 bases). Trimming removed 10 bases from V and 2 bases from J, with 12 bases in between. The CDR3 is made up of 12 amino acids. Germline-derived CDR1 and CDR2 are SGHDT and YYEEEE. CDR3 bases: TGTGCCGCGGGGCGGGACAACTATGGCTACACCTTC. Encoded protein: CAAGRDNYGYTF.

The chain recombines TRBV5-1 with TRBJ1-1; D is undetermined. Germline CDR1 is SGHRS and CDR2 is YFSETQ. This CDR3 has 14 amino acids. V was shortened by 4 bases and J by 5 bases, with 15 bases between the two germline ends. The chain's CDR3 is CASSPSSSRTEAFF. CDR3 in DNA: TGCGCCAGCAGCCCAAGCTCCTCGAGGACTGAAGCTTTCTTT.

The chain joins TRBV4-1 to TRBJ2-7, with TRBD2 matching 9 bases. The V and J ends lost 3 bases and 2 bases, in that order; junction bases with no gene match: 11. There are 17 residues in the CDR3. Per germline, CDR1 MGHRA and CDR2 YSYEKL. The CDR3 loop reads CASSHPPREGLPYEQYF. The CDR3 DNA is TGCGCCAGCAGCCATCCACCGCGGGAGGGCCTCCCCTACGAGCAGTACTTC.

This chain uses TRBV29-1 with TRBJ1-3, with TRBD1 matching over 9 bases. This CDR3 comprises 15 residues. Germline CDR1 and CDR2: SQVTM and ANQGSEA. Here the CDR3 DNA reads TGCAGTGTCTACGGGGACAGGGAGTCCGGAAACACCATATATTTT. Residues: CSVYGDRESGNTIYF.

The J gene is TRBJ1-2, the V gene TRBV19; tentatively, D is TRBD1 (6 bases). CDR1 LNHDA and CDR2 SQIVND come from the germline V gene (reference sequence). Trimming removed 3 bases at V and 0 bases at J, with 14 bases between. The CDR3 has 16 residues. CDR3 bases: TGTGCCAGTAGTATCAGCGGACAGCCTACTAACTATGGCTACACCTTC. Encoded protein: CASSISGQPTNYGYTF.

The rearrangement links TRBV27 to TRBJ2-3, with 9 nucleotides matching TRBD2. This CDR3 region has 15 residues. V lost 7 bases, J lost 4 bases, and 9 bases stayed unmatched. Germline CDR1 MNHEY, CDR2 SMNVEV (reference sequence). In DNA form, the CDR3 reads TGTGCCAGCACCCAGCGGGGACTAGCCGCAGATACGCAGTATTTT. This gives the protein CASTQRGLAADTQYF.

This clone came up many times. The rearrangement uses TRBV27 and TRBJ2-1; 12 nucleotides align to TRBD2. This CDR3 contains 15 residues. Trimming at V came to 8 bases and at J to 9 bases, leaving 11 bases not matched to a gene. CDR1 and CDR2 from the germline V gene are MNHEY and SMNVEV (reference sequence). The DNA of the CDR3 is TGTGCCAGCCGACCCCTAGCGGGGGGGCCGTTTGAGCAGTTCTTC. This encodes CASRPLAGGPFEQFF.

The rearrangement uses TRBV19 and TRBJ1-6, with TRBD1 identical over 12 bases. Germline CDR1 reads LNHDA; CDR2 reads SQIVND (reference sequence). The V and J ends lost 8 bases and 4 bases, in that order; junction bases with no gene match: 9. The CDR3 loop spans 17 amino acids. CDR3 in amino acids: CASRGTGGAGYNSPLHF. CDR3 coding DNA: TGTGCCAGTCGGGGGACAGGGGGCGCGGGTTATAATTCACCCCTCCACTTT.

The rearrangement links TRBV19 to TRBJ2-5; D gene unclear. The CDR3 contains 12 residues. Trimming took 3 bases from V and 5 from J, leaving 7 bases between them. CDR1 and CDR2 from the germline V gene are LNHDA and SQIVND (reference sequence). The CDR3 bases are TGTGCCAGTAGTATCGGCGGCGAGACCCAGTACTTC. Its translation: CASSIGGETQYF.

This clone is a singleton in its sample. This chain joins TRBV5-1 and TRBJ1-1; 7 bases match TRBD1. Looked up from germline, CDR1 is SGHRS and CDR2 is YFSETQ. Unmatched junction bases numbered 6, after V lost 4 bases and J lost 0 bases. The CDR3 length is 15 residues. This chain's CDR3 is CASSADRDLNTEAFF. In nucleotides, the CDR3 is TGCGCCAGCAGCGCAGACAGGGACCTGAACACTGAAGCTTTCTTT. The variable domain in full, with the rest retrieved from reference TRBV5-1 and TRBJ1-1, is KAGVTQTPRYLIKTRGQQVTLSCSPISGHRSVSWYQQTPGQGLQFLFEYFSETQRNKGNFPGRFSGRQFSNSRSEMNVSTLELGDSALYLCASSADRDLNTEAFFGQGTRLTVV.